This T cell receptor beta chain was obtained from a study of blood T cell repertoires in COVID-19. Study in general: Italy, Spain and the United States were the sources of the convalescent and acute COVID-19 samples. T cells, B-cell-depleted T cells, or PBMCs provided the cDNA or gDNA that served as material.

Per the authors' pipeline: Reference gene primer amplification gave estimated nucleated cell counts. Data came from immunoSEQ multiplex PCR; TCRdb stores just in-frame clones and leaves some out. The V and J calls and clone size were taken over from that table, and D and trimming were inferred from the DNA. This sample yields 100,000 to 130,000 clones, of which 84% are seen a single time; about 4.2% belongs to the top ten. This clonotype originated in a human donor in a cohort sampled during active COVID-19. The source material was peripheral blood.

This CDR3 reads CASPSRGAGYTF. CDR3 coding DNA: TGTGCCAGCCCCTCCCGGGGTGCTGGCTACACCTTC. The chain has TRBV7-2 and TRBJ1-2; D call uncertain. Germline V gene data show CDR1 as SGHTA and CDR2 as FQGNSA. The CDR3 totals 12 residues. V lost 8 bases and J lost 7, with 14 bases in between.